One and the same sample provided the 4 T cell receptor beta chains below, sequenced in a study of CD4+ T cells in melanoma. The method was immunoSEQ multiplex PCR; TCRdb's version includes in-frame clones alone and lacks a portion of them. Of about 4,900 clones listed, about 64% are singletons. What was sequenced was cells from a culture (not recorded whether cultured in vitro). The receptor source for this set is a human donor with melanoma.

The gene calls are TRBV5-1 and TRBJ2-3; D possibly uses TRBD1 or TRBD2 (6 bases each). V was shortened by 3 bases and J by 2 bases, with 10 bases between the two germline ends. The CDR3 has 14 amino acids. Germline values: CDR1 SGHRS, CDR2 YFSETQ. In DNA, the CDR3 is TGCGCCAGCAGCTCCGGGGGCCCCACAGATACGCAGTATTTT. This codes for CASSSGGPTDTQYF.

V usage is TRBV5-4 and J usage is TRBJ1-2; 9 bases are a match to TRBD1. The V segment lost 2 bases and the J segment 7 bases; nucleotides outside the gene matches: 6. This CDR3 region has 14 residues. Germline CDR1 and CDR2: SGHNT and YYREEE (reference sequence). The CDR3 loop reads CASSLRDRASGYTF. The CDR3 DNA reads TGTGCCAGCAGCTTAAGGGACAGGGCCTCTGGCTACACCTTC.

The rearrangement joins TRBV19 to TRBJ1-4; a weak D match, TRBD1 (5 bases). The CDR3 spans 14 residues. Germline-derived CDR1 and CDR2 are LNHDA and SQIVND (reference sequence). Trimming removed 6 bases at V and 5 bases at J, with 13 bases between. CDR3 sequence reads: CASSHDSRNEKLFF. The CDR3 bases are TGTGCCAGTAGCCACGACAGCCGAAATGAAAAACTGTTTTTT.

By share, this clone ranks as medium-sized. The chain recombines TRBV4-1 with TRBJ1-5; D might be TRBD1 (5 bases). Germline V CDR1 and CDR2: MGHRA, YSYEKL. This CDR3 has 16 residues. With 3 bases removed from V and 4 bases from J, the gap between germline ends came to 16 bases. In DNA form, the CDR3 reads TGCGCCAGCAGCCATCCCCCCGTGGGGGAGAATCAGCCCCAGCATTTT. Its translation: CASSHPPVGENQPQHF.